The 15 T cell receptor beta chains listed next were all sequenced from one sample in a study of T cell responses to AZD1222 COVID-19 vaccine. Profiling relied on immunoSEQ multiplex PCR, and the TCRdb table lists in-frame clones only, not all of them. There are 55,000 to 75,000 clones in the sample; approximately 81% occur only once, and roughly 22% lies in the top ten. Here the sequenced sample was peripheral blood, taken on day 0 of AZD1222 vaccination. All receptors come from an adult in good health.

This clone was picked up one time. The chain recombines TRBV5-1 with TRBJ1-1, with TRBD1 identical over 8 bases. V was pared by 4 bases and J by 6 bases, with 14 bases of the junction left unmatched. CDR3 length: 16 residues. Germline loops: CDR1 SGHRS, CDR2 YFSETQ. CDR3 DNA: TGCGCCAGCAGCATTGGCGCAGGGGGCGCTTTCGCTGAAGCTTTCTTT. Protein sequence: CASSIGAGGAFAEAFF.

The rearrangement joins TRBV7-9 to TRBJ2-3, with D possibly being TRBD1 or TRBD2 (5 bases each). V was trimmed by 2 bases and J by 5 bases, leaving 11 bases between them. This CDR3 is built from 14 residues. CDR1 and CDR2 (germline): SEHNR, FQNEAQ (reference sequence). The CDR3 DNA is TGTGCCAGCAGCTTAATCAGGGACCAAGATACGCAGTATTTT. This sequence encodes CASSLIRDQDTQYF.

The chain combines TRBV7-9 with TRBJ2-3, with TRBD2 as a possible D gene (5 bases). CDR3 size: 13 residues. CDR1 SEHNR and CDR2 FQNEAQ come from the germline V gene (reference sequence). V was clipped by 3 bases and J by 7 bases, with 11 bases between them. The CDR3 DNA reads TGTGCCAGCAGCTTCGCGGGCACGAATACGCAGTATTTT. This sequence encodes CASSFAGTNTQYF.

This chain connects TRBV18 to TRBJ2-1; 7 bases map to TRBD1. This CDR3 is built from 15 residues. J lost 7 bases, V lost 1 base, and 7 bases had no gene match. Germline CDR1 KGHSH, CDR2 LQKENI. CDR3 loop: CASSPLTGAGNEQFF. CDR3 DNA: TGTGCCAGCTCACCACTAACAGGGGCTGGGAATGAGCAGTTCTTC.

The chain couples TRBV3-1 (or the pseudogene TRBV3-2) to TRBJ1-2; the D is unclear. From germline, CDR1 is LGHDT and CDR2 YNNKEL (reference sequence). V was cut by 1 base and J by 2 bases, with 5 bases left in between. There are 13 residues in the CDR3. The CDR3 protein is CASSQGVNYGYTF. The CDR3 region has the DNA TGTGCCAGCAGCCAAGGAGTAAACTATGGCTACACCTTC.

The chain joins TRBV5-1 to TRBJ2-3; 7 bases map to TRBD2. CDR3 size: 15 residues. V was clipped by 4 bases and J by 1 base; unmatched bases: 6. Germline values: CDR1 SGHRS, CDR2 YFSETQ. The CDR3 DNA sequence: TGCGCCAGCAGCCTAAGCGGGACCGGCACAGATACGCAGTATTTT. Its translation is CASSLSGTGTDTQYF.

The chain uses TRBV7-8 and TRBJ2-7, with TRBD1 matching 7 bases. This CDR3 spans 16 amino acids. CDR1 and CDR2 from the germline V gene are SGHVS and FQNEAQ. V was clipped by 5 bases and J by 0 bases; unmatched bases: 10. The CDR3 region is CASSSLGGQNSYEQYF. CDR3 nucleotide sequence: TGTGCCAGCAGCAGTTTAGGGGGACAGAACTCCTACGAGCAGTACTTC.

J is TRBJ1-1 and V is TRBV5-1; D ambiguous. V was shortened by 0 bases and J by 6 bases, with 12 bases between the two germline ends. This CDR3 comprises 14 residues. In germline, CDR1 is SGHRS, CDR2 YFSETQ. The CDR3 DNA sequence: TGCGCCAGCAGCTTGGAACCGGGGTTGCCTGAAGCTTTCTTT. Encoded protein: CASSLEPGLPEAFF.

This clone appeared a single time. The chain recombines TRBV30 with TRBJ2-5; the D is unclear. The V gene's germline CDR1 is GTSNPN and CDR2 SVGIG (reference sequence). The V end was cut by 4 bases, the J end by 2 bases, with 5 bases between. The CDR3 length is 11 residues. In nucleotides, the CDR3 is TGTGCCTGGACAGTTCAAGAGACCCAGTACTTC. Its protein is CAWTVQETQYF.

The chain employs TRBV7-7 and TRBJ2-5; the match to TRBD1 covers 9 bases. This CDR3 has 15 residues. Germline loops: CDR1 SSHAT, CDR2 FNYEAQ (reference sequence). V lost 2 bases, J lost 5 bases, and 6 bases stayed unmatched. The CDR3 here is CASSLTGGLVETQYF. For the CDR3, the DNA is TGTGCCAGCAGCTTAACAGGGGGCCTTGTGGAGACCCAGTACTTC.

The gene calls are TRBV2 and TRBJ1-1; 10 bases are a match to TRBD1. Germline assignment: CDR1 SNHLY and CDR2 FYNNEI. The CDR3 consists of 16 residues. The V and J ends lost 2 bases and 5 bases, in that order; junction bases with no gene match: 8. This CDR3 is CASSEPGQGLGTEAFF. The DNA of the CDR3 is TGTGCCAGCAGTGAACCGGGACAGGGGCTTGGAACTGAAGCTTTCTTT.

The rearrangement uses TRBV5-5 and TRBJ2-2; no clear D. The CDR3 consists of 12 residues. Between the trimmed V and J ends, which lost 2 bases and 7 bases, there was a span of 6 bases. Germline CDR1 is SGHKS and CDR2 is YYEKEE (reference sequence). CDR3 in amino acids: CASSLGGGELFF. The CDR3 DNA reads TGTGCCAGCAGCTTAGGTGGCGGGGAGCTGTTTTTT.

The chain joins TRBV29-1 to TRBJ2-7; TRBD2 is a possible D gene (5 bases). Trimming took off 7 bases at V and 5 bases at J, with 15 bases between the two ends. This CDR3 spans 12 amino acids. Germline V gives CDR1 SQVTM, CDR2 ANQGSEA. The CDR3 is CSASQGGNEQYF. The CDR3 DNA follows: TGCAGCGCCTCACAAGGAGGAAACGAGCAGTACTTC.

The chain carries TRBV18 and TRBJ1-4; D uncertain. Germline values: CDR1 KGHSH, CDR2 LQKENI. Trimming stripped 1 base from V and 4 bases from J, with 4 bases between. The CDR3 contains 13 residues. The CDR3 region has the DNA TGTGCCAGCTCACCACTTAATAATGAAAAACTGTTTTTT. It codes for CASSPLNNEKLFF.

V gene TRBV24-1 combines with J gene TRBJ2-1; 9 positions agree with TRBD1. The CDR3 has 18 amino acids. Trimming took 3 bases from V and 1 from J; bases not matched to a gene: 9. Germline V lookup: CDR1 KGHDR, CDR2 SFDVKD. CDR3 amino acids: CATSDGGQGRSSYNEQFF. The CDR3 DNA is TGTGCCACCAGTGATGGGGGACAGGGTCGATCATCCTACAATGAGCAGTTCTTC.